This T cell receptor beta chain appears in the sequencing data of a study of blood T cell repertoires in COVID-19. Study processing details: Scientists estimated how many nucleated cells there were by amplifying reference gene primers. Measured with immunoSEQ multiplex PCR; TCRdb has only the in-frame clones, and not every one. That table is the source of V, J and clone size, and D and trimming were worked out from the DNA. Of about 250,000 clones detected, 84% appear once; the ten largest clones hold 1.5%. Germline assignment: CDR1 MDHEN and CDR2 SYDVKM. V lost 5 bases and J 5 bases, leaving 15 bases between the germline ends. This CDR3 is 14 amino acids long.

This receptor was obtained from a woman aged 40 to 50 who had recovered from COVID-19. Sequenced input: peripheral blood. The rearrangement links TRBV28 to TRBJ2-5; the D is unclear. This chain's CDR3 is CASSLPPWAETQYF. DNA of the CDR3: TGTGCCAGCAGTCTCCCTCCCTGGGCGGAGACCCAGTACTTC.